Listed below are T cell receptor beta chains from one sample, sequenced in a study of shared clonotypes between healthy human individuals. The data were produced by immunoSEQ multiplex PCR, yet TCRdb's version contains in-frame clones alone and is incomplete. Seen here are roughly 1,500,000 clones, about 98.5% observed once, and the top ten hold roughly 0.36%. Material: naive CD4+ T cells sorted from blood. Receptor source: a young man in good health. The CDR3 runs from the conserved cysteine through the conserved F or W. A D gene is named only where the DNA matches it firmly. The size field is filled for only some rows; it gives once, few, many or a size class.

D: .; V: TRBV18; J: TRBJ1-2; size: .; DNA: TGTGCCAGCTCACCACAGACAGACTCATATGGCTACACCTTC; CDR3: CASSPQTDSYGYTF
D: TRBD2; V: TRBV4-3; J: TRBJ2-2; size: .; DNA: TGCGCCAGCAGCCAAGAAAAACTAGCGGGACATACCGGGGAGCTGTTTTTT; CDR3: CASSQEKLAGHTGELFF
D: TRBD2; V: TRBV2; J: TRBJ2-3; size: once; DNA: TGTGCCAGCAGCGGACTAGCAGATACGCAGTATTTT; CDR3: CASSGLADTQYF
D: .; V: TRBV19; J: TRBJ2-2; size: .; DNA: TGTGCCAGTACCCATCGGGCAGGCAACACCGGGGAGCTGTTTTTT; CDR3: CASTHRAGNTGELFF
D: TRBD2; V: TRBV7-2; J: TRBJ2-3; size: .; DNA: TGTGCCAGCAAAAGGACTAGCGGGAGGCCGCGGACAGATACGCAGTATTTT; CDR3: CASKRTSGRPRTDTQYF
D: .; V: TRBV14; J: TRBJ1-2; size: .; DNA: TGTGCCAGCAGCGACCAACCCTATGGCTACACCTTC; CDR3: CASSDQPYGYTF
D: .; V: TRBV9; J: TRBJ1-4; size: .; DNA: TGTGCCAGCAGCGTATTGGGGGTAACTAATGAAAAACTGTTTTTT; CDR3: CASSVLGVTNEKLFF
D: TRBD2; V: TRBV30; J: TRBJ2-7; size: .; DNA: TGTGCCTGGGGACTAGCGGGGGGGTTTACCTACGAGCAGTACTTC; CDR3: CAWGLAGGFTYEQYF
D: TRBD2; V: TRBV9; J: TRBJ2-1; size: once; DNA: TGTGCCAGCAACCGCGAGACTAGCTCCCATGAGCAGTTCTTC; CDR3: CASNRETSSHEQFF
D: .; V: TRBV4-1; J: TRBJ2-6; size: .; DNA: TGCGCCAGCCTCTCTGGGGCCAACGTCCTGACTTTC; CDR3: CASLSGANVLTF
D: .; V: TRBV6-6; J: TRBJ2-7; size: .; DNA: TGTGCCAGCAGTTATAGGCAGGTCCGGGGCGAGCAGTACTTC; CDR3: CASSYRQVRGEQYF
D: TRBD2; V: TRBV28; J: TRBJ2-2; size: .; DNA: TGTGCCAGCACACATCGGACTAGCGGGAGTTTCACCGGGGAGCTGTTTTTT; CDR3: CASTHRTSGSFTGELFF
D: TRBD2; V: TRBV28; J: TRBJ2-5; size: .; DNA: TGTGCCAGCAGTAGCGGGATTTTAGAGACCCAGTACTTC; CDR3: CASSSGILETQYF
D: TRBD2; V: TRBV4-2; J: TRBJ2-7; size: .; DNA: TGTGCCAGCAGCCAACTAAACCCCCAGCGGGATGGCCGCTACGAGCAGTACTTC; CDR3: CASSQLNPQRDGRYEQYF
D: .; V: TRBV5-4; J: TRBJ2-1; size: .; DNA: TGTGCCAGCAGCTTGGGGGACTTGGACCACAATGAGCAGTTCTTC; CDR3: CASSLGDLDHNEQFF
D: .; V: TRBV7-4; J: TRBJ2-5; size: .; DNA: TGTGCCAGCAGCTTATCCCCCCCATGGGAGTGGAAGACCCAGTACTTC; CDR3: CASSLSPPWEWKTQYF
D: TRBD2; V: TRBV7-3; J: TRBJ2-1; size: .; DNA: TGTGCCAGCAGCCCCAGCCCGGTAGCGGGAGGTTCGGGGCAGTTCTTC; CDR3: CASSPSPVAGGSGQFF
D: .; V: TRBV5-4; J: TRBJ2-7; size: .; DNA: TGTGCCAGCAGCTTGTCTAGACGCGACGAGCAGTACTTC; CDR3: CASSLSRRDEQYF
D: .; V: TRBV19; J: TRBJ1-5; size: .; DNA: TGTGCCAGTAGTGGACCGGGGCGAATTACCAACAATCAGCCCCAGCATTTT; CDR3: CASSGPGRITNNQPQHF
D: .; V: TRBV15; J: TRBJ2-6; size: once; DNA: TGTGCCACCAGCAGTCCACCACCCGGGGGCGACAGGGCTGGGGCCAACGTCCTGACTTTC; CDR3: CATSSPPPGGDRAGANVLTF
D: TRBD2; V: TRBV19; J: TRBJ2-1; size: .; DNA: TGTGCCAGTAGTATAGAGCCTAGCGGAAACCTCAATGAGCAGTTCTTC; CDR3: CASSIEPSGNLNEQFF
D: TRBD2; V: TRBV7-2; J: TRBJ2-3; size: .; DNA: TGTGCCAGCAGCTTAGTAAGTAGCGGGAGCGCCACAGATACGCAGTATTTT; CDR3: CASSLVSSGSATDTQYF
D: .; V: TRBV6-5; J: TRBJ1-5; size: .; DNA: TGTGCCAGCAGTTGGGACAGCAATCAGCCCCAGCATTTT; CDR3: CASSWDSNQPQHF
D: .; V: TRBV5-1; J: TRBJ2-7; size: .; DNA: TGCGCCAGCAGCTTGAATCCGGGTAATTACGAGCAGTACTTC; CDR3: CASSLNPGNYEQYF
D: TRBD1; V: TRBV11-2; J: TRBJ1-1; size: .; DNA: TGTGCCAGCAGCAAACAGGGGGGGACTGAAGCTTTCTTT; CDR3: CASSKQGGTEAFF
D: .; V: TRBV5-6; J: TRBJ2-6; size: .; DNA: TGTGCCAGCAGCTTGAGTGGGAGCGCCGGGGCCAACGTCCTGACTTTC; CDR3: CASSLSGSAGANVLTF
D: .; V: TRBV28; J: TRBJ2-7; size: .; DNA: TGTGCCAGCAGTTTAACAGGTTCCTACGAGCAGTACTTC; CDR3: CASSLTGSYEQYF
D: .; V: TRBV10-3; J: TRBJ2-3; size: .; DNA: TGTGCCATCAGTCCCCGGGAGCTGGGCACAGATACGCAGTATTTT; CDR3: CAISPRELGTDTQYF
D: TRBD1; V: TRBV27; J: TRBJ2-7; size: .; DNA: TGTGCCAGCAGTTTTTCCGGGACAGTAAGGTTCTACGAGCAGTACTTC; CDR3: CASSFSGTVRFYEQYF
D: .; V: TRBV27; J: TRBJ2-5; size: once; DNA: TGTGCCAGCAGTTTACTGGGGGAGACCCAGTACTTC; CDR3: CASSLLGETQYF
D: .; V: TRBV28; J: TRBJ2-7; size: .; DNA: TGTGCCAGCAGAACCGTGTATCCCTACGAGCAGTACTTC; CDR3: CASRTVYPYEQYF
D: .; V: TRBV4-2; J: TRBJ1-4; size: .; DNA: TGTGCCAGCAGCGAACACAGGGCCTCAAGTAATGAAAAACTGTTTTTT; CDR3: CASSEHRASSNEKLFF
D: .; V: TRBV29-1; J: TRBJ2-4; size: once; DNA: TGCAGCGTTAGGACTGTAAAAAACATTCAGTACTTC; CDR3: CSVRTVKNIQYF
D: TRBD2; V: TRBV5-4; J: TRBJ2-5; size: .; DNA: TGTGCCAGCAGCTCCCCTAGCGGGATGGGCCAAGAGACCCAGTACTTC; CDR3: CASSSPSGMGQETQYF
D: .; V: TRBV9; J: TRBJ1-4; size: .; DNA: TGTGCCAGCAGCGTTTCTAGAGGGCAGGGTGAAAAACTGTTTTTT; CDR3: CASSVSRGQGEKLFF
D: TRBD2; V: TRBV7-6; J: TRBJ2-3; size: .; DNA: TGTGCCAGCAGGGTAGGGACTAGCGGTAGCACAGATACGCAGTATTTT; CDR3: CASRVGTSGSTDTQYF
D: .; V: TRBV30; J: TRBJ1-1; size: .; DNA: TGTGCCTGGACCCCTCTTAGGGGTCGGTGGACTGAAGCTTTCTTT; CDR3: CAWTPLRGRWTEAFF
D: TRBD1; V: TRBV5-1; J: TRBJ2-1; size: .; DNA: TGCGCCAGCAGCTCAATGCAAGGACAGGGAACCTACAATGAGCAGTTCTTC; CDR3: CASSSMQGQGTYNEQFF
D: .; V: TRBV14; J: TRBJ2-3; size: .; DNA: TGTGCCAGCAGCCACGGAGGGGCGGCTAGCGGCACAGATACGCAGTATTTT; CDR3: CASSHGGAASGTDTQYF
D: TRBD2; V: TRBV5-1; J: TRBJ2-3; size: once; DNA: TGCGCCAGCAGCTTGGAGTCTAGCGGGAGCTCAGATACGCAGTATTTT; CDR3: CASSLESSGSSDTQYF
D: .; V: TRBV27; J: TRBJ2-7; size: .; DNA: TGTGCCAGCAGTTTCTCAGGCAGGCAAAGCTCCTACGAGCAGTACTTC; CDR3: CASSFSGRQSSYEQYF
D: .; V: TRBV30; J: TRBJ1-2; size: .; DNA: TGTGCCTGGAGTAGGGGTTTCTATGGCTACACCTTC; CDR3: CAWSRGFYGYTF
D: .; V: TRBV5-1; J: TRBJ2-7; size: .; DNA: TGCGCCAGCAGCTTGCTCAGCAGCTCCTACGAGCAGTACTTC; CDR3: CASSLLSSSYEQYF
D: TRBD1; V: TRBV28; J: TRBJ2-7; size: .; DNA: TGTGCCAGCAGTCAGGGACAGTACGAGCAGTACTTC; CDR3: CASSQGQYEQYF
D: .; V: TRBV18; J: TRBJ2-3; size: .; DNA: TGTGCCAGCTCACCCCTCGCGGCCCAGGCAGATACGCAGTATTTT; CDR3: CASSPLAAQADTQYF
D: .; V: TRBV7-6; J: TRBJ2-7; size: .; DNA: TGTGCCAGCAGCAAGGGGGCTCGGGGGCCCTACGAGCAGTACTTC; CDR3: CASSKGARGPYEQYF
D: .; V: TRBV7-6; J: TRBJ1-3; size: .; DNA: TGTGCCAGCAGCTTGTTGGGGGCGGCCTCTGGAAACACCATATATTTT; CDR3: CASSLLGAASGNTIYF
D: TRBD1; V: TRBV27; J: TRBJ1-5; size: .; DNA: TGTGCCAGCAGTTTAGGAGGCAGGGGGTGGAATCAGCCCCAGCATTTT; CDR3: CASSLGGRGWNQPQHF
D: .; V: TRBV27; J: TRBJ2-7; size: .; DNA: TGTGCCAGCAGTCTTAAGGGCGAAGGCAGGAGCTACGAGCAGTACTTC; CDR3: CASSLKGEGRSYEQYF
D: .; V: TRBV5-1; J: TRBJ1-2; size: .; DNA: TGCGCCAGCAGAGGGCAGGGGCAAAACTATGGCTACACCTTC; CDR3: CASRGQGQNYGYTF
D: .; V: TRBV4-1; J: TRBJ2-7; size: .; DNA: TGCGCCAGCAGCCAAGATAAGACGTCAGGTTACGAGCAGTACTTC; CDR3: CASSQDKTSGYEQYF
D: TRBD1; V: TRBV6-6; J: TRBJ2-3; size: .; DNA: TGTGCCAGCAGAGGGGGCAGCACAGATACGCAGTATTTT; CDR3: CASRGGSTDTQYF
D: .; V: TRBV19; J: TRBJ2-7; size: .; DNA: TGTGCCAGTAGTACCGGATACGAGCAGTACTTC; CDR3: CASSTGYEQYF